The 28 T cell receptor beta chains given below trace back to one sample, sequenced in a study of cytomegalovirus exposure and HLA in healthy donors. Primers for the PCR totalled 60 Vbeta and 13 Jbeta. Profiling relied on immunoSEQ multiplex PCR, and the TCRdb table lists in-frame clones only, not all of them. Its table lists some 130,000 clones. The sample taken for sequencing was PBMCs. The receptors here all came from a woman aged 40 to 50 in good health and CMV-seropositive.

The genes are TRBV7-2 and TRBJ1-2; D remains ambiguous. Germline V lookup: CDR1 SGHTA, CDR2 FQGNSA. The CDR3 runs to 14 residues. V was cut by 4 bases and J by 13 bases, with 22 bases left in between. CDR3 protein: CASSSRPQPFEGTF. DNA for the CDR3: TGTGCCAGCAGCTCACGGCCACAGCCGTTTGAAGGCACCTTC.

The V call is TRBV7-2, the J call TRBJ2-7, with 13 bases fitting TRBD2. The germline CDR1 and CDR2 sequences are SGHTA and FQGNSA. The CDR3 runs to 15 residues. V gave up 1 base and J gave up 4 bases; unmatched junction bases: 1. The CDR3: CASSLELAGGYEQYF. The CDR3 coding sequence is TGTGCCAGCAGCTTAGAACTAGCGGGAGGGTACGAGCAGTACTTC. The whole variable domain, filled in from reference TRBV7-2 and TRBJ2-7, reads GAGVSQSPSNKVTEKGKDVELRCDPISGHTALYWYRQSLGQGLEFLIYFQGNSAPDKSGLPSDRFSAERTGGSVSTLTIQRTQQEDSAVYLCASSLELAGGYEQYFGPGTRLTVT.

This chain's CDR3 is CASFLTEKTEAFF. In DNA, the CDR3 is TGCGCCAGCTTCTTGACGGAGAAAACTGAAGCTTTCTTT. V usage is TRBV10-2 and J usage is TRBJ1-1; D gene unclear. Germline loops: CDR1 WSHSY, CDR2 SAAADI. The CDR3 length is 13 residues. Trimming removed 8 bases from V and 5 bases from J, with 15 bases in between.

V usage is TRBV6-1 and J usage is TRBJ1-1; 12 bases align to TRBD1. Germline CDR1 and CDR2: MNHNS and SASEGT. This CDR3 region has 15 residues. V shed 6 bases, J shed 7 bases, and the junction held 9 bases outside the gene matches. In DNA form, the CDR3 reads TGTGCCAGCAGCCCCCGGGACAGGGGGCGGAATGAAGCTTTCTTT. This gives the protein CASSPRDRGRNEAFF.

This chain links TRBV29-1 with TRBJ1-5; 7 nucleotides line up with TRBD1. Germline values: CDR1 SQVTM, CDR2 ANQGSEA. The ends lost 4 bases at V and 4 bases at J; junction bases unmatched: 1. The CDR3 sequence is 12 residues long. The CDR3 DNA reads TGCAGCGTTGCAGGGGGGAATCAGCCCCAGCATTTT. Amino acid sequence: CSVAGGNQPQHF.

This chain uses TRBV5-1 with TRBJ1-1; D is unresolved. V lost 0 bases and J 1 base, leaving 4 bases between the germline ends. The CDR3 runs to 13 residues. Per the germline V gene, CDR1 is SGHRS and CDR2 is YFSETQ. The CDR3 protein is CASSLASNTEAFF. As DNA, the CDR3 is TGCGCCAGCAGCTTGGCCTCGAACACTGAAGCTTTCTTT. The full variable domain, in which reference TRBV5-1 and TRBJ1-1 provide the parts outside the CDR3, is KAGVTQTPRYLIKTRGQQVTLSCSPISGHRSVSWYQQTPGQGLQFLFEYFSETQRNKGNFPGRFSGRQFSNSRSEMNVSTLELGDSALYLCASSLASNTEAFFGQGTRLTVV.

The chain employs TRBV7-8 and TRBJ1-4, with D uncertain. There are 15 residues in the CDR3. CDR1 and CDR2 (germline): SGHVS, FQNEAQ. Trimming left V 5 bases short and J 5 bases short, with 15 bases between. The DNA for the CDR3 is TGTGCCAGCAGCCGGGAACGGATACCAAATGAAAAACTGTTTTTT. Amino acids: CASSRERIPNEKLFF.

The V and J genes are TRBV7-9 and TRBJ2-5; D ambiguous. The V gene lost 3 bases and the J gene lost 3 bases, with 8 bases spanning the gap. CDR3 length: 13 residues. Germline V gene data show CDR1 as SEHNR and CDR2 as FQNEAQ (reference sequence). CDR3 sequence: CASSFPAEETQYF. In DNA, the CDR3 is TGTGCCAGCAGCTTCCCTGCGGAAGAGACCCAGTACTTC.

The J gene is TRBJ2-1, the V gene TRBV29-1, with 9 bases fitting TRBD1. The J segment lost 8 bases and the V segment lost 4 bases, leaving 9 bases of the junction unmatched. The CDR3 is 14 amino acids. The germline V gene has CDR1 SQVTM and CDR2 ANQGSEA. The CDR3 loop reads CSVGPGTGFHEQFF. DNA of the CDR3: TGCAGCGTTGGCCCCGGGACAGGGTTTCATGAGCAGTTCTTC.

The chain carries TRBV19 and TRBJ2-7; D is possibly TRBD1 (6 bases). Trimming removed 5 bases at V and 0 bases at J, with 11 bases between. The CDR3 has 14 residues. CDR1 is LNHDA and CDR2 is SQIVND in the germline V gene (reference sequence). The DNA for the CDR3 is TGTGCCAGTAGTCGACAGGTAGGCTCCTACGAGCAGTACTTC. Its protein product is CASSRQVGSYEQYF.

V and J are TRBV5-1 and TRBJ2-5, with TRBD2 as a possible D gene (5 bases). V lost 2 bases, J lost 5 bases, and 10 bases lay in between. Looked up from germline, CDR1 is SGHRS and CDR2 is YFSETQ. The CDR3 extends over 13 amino acids. CDR3 residues: CASSFRGGETQYF. The CDR3 DNA reads TGCGCCAGCAGCTTTCGGGGTGGCGAGACCCAGTACTTC.

V gene TRBV28 combines with J gene TRBJ1-2; D is undetermined. Germline CDR1 reads MDHEN; CDR2 reads SYDVKM. The germline V and J ends were trimmed by 4 bases and 2 bases, with 14 bases remaining between them. The length of the CDR3 is 15 residues. CDR3 coding DNA: TGTGCCAGCAGTTCCGCCCCGAGGGTCAACTATGGCTACACCTTC. It translates to CASSSAPRVNYGYTF.

The chain couples TRBV2 to TRBJ1-5; 7 positions match TRBD1. V shed 5 bases and J 6 bases; nucleotides not matched to a gene: 7. From germline, CDR1 is SNHLY and CDR2 FYNNEI. There are 14 residues in the CDR3. The CDR3 DNA follows: TGTGCCAGCAGTTATACAGGGGAGGCTCAGCCCCAGCATTTT. Residues: CASSYTGEAQPQHF.

According to its frequency, this clone is medium-sized. The J gene is TRBJ2-1, the V gene TRBV6-4; TRBD2 aligns across 8 bases. Germline assignment: CDR1 MRHNA and CDR2 SNTAGT. The CDR3 extends over 15 amino acids. Trimming removed 6 bases from V and 6 bases from J; junction bases left unmatched: 10. The CDR3 reads CASSPGTSEVNEQFF. The DNA of the CDR3 is TGTGCCAGCAGCCCCGGGACTAGTGAAGTCAATGAGCAGTTCTTC.

CDR3 region: CASRGTSGYEQYF. As DNA, the CDR3 is TGTGCCAGTCGCGGGACTAGCGGTTACGAGCAGTACTTC. The J gene is TRBJ2-7, the V gene TRBV6-5; 11 nucleotides match TRBD2. The CDR3 sequence is 13 residues long. Germline-derived CDR1 and CDR2 are MNHEY and SVGAGI. V trimming: 9 bases; J trimming: 4 bases; junction bases outside the gene matches: 5.

The V call is TRBV7-9, the J call TRBJ2-3; 8 nucleotides align to TRBD2. The trim removed 5 bases at V and 9 bases at J, leaving 19 bases unmatched. The germline gives CDR1 SEHNR, CDR2 FQNEAQ (reference sequence). CDR3 length equals 17 residues. CDR3 sequence: CASSPLGLGANGETQYF. The CDR3 bases are TGTGCCAGCAGCCCTCTGGGACTAGGCGCTAACGGGGAGACGCAGTATTTT.

This chain links TRBV2 with TRBJ2-6; possibly TRBD1 for D (5 bases). The germline gives CDR1 SNHLY, CDR2 FYNNEI. CDR3 length: 17 residues. V was shortened by 2 bases and J by 0 bases, with 11 bases between the two germline ends. CDR3 nucleotide sequence: TGTGCCAGCAGTGAACAGGGCATGAGCTCTGGGGCCAACGTCCTGACTTTC. It translates to CASSEQGMSSGANVLTF.

The chain recombines TRBV29-1 with TRBJ2-2; 8 nucleotides agree with TRBD1. Per the germline V gene, CDR1 is SQVTM and CDR2 is ANQGSEA. V lost 3 bases to trimming and J lost 3 bases; unmatched junction nucleotides: 6. The CDR3 extends over 15 amino acids. In DNA form, the CDR3 reads TGCAGCGTTGAGGTTGGGACAGGTTACACCGGGGAGCTGTTTTTT. It translates to CSVEVGTGYTGELFF.

The rearrangement uses TRBV10-3 and TRBJ2-5; maybe TRBD1 (6 bases). The last part of the DNA fits TRBJ2-7 better; the J call may be wrong. The CDR3 loop spans 16 amino acids. Per the germline V gene, CDR1 is ENHRY and CDR2 is SYGVKD. CDR3 in amino acids: CAISDFDRPQPYEQYF. DNA of the CDR3: TGTGCCATCAGTGATTTCGACAGGCCCCAACCCTACGAGCAGTACTTC.

The rearrangement joins TRBV2 to TRBJ1-4, with D perhaps matching TRBD1 (5 bases). CDR1 and CDR2 (germline): SNHLY, FYNNEI. There are 15 residues in the CDR3. Trimming took 2 bases from V and 8 from J, leaving 15 bases between them. The CDR3 nucleotides read TGTGCCAGCAGTGAATTTGGGACTACGGGGGAAAAACTGTTTTTT. The encoded protein is CASSEFGTTGEKLFF. Supplemented by reference TRBV2 and TRBJ1-4, the full variable domain reads EPEVTQTPSHQVTQMGQEVILRCVPISNHLYFYWYRQILGQKVEFLVSFYNNEISEKSEIFDDQFSVERPDGSNFTLKIRSTKLEDSAMYFCASSEFGTTGEKLFFGSGTQLSVL.

The J gene is TRBJ2-3, the V gene TRBV28, with TRBD2 matching 8 bases. Looked up from germline, CDR1 is MDHEN and CDR2 is SYDVKM. The V segment lost 4 bases and the J segment 14 bases; nucleotides outside the gene matches: 11. The CDR3 consists of 13 residues. The CDR3, as DNA: TGTGCCAGCAGTTCCTCCACTAGCGGAGTCCGGTATTTT. This sequence encodes CASSSSTSGVRYF.

The rearrangement links TRBV7-2 to TRBJ2-5; a possible D gene is TRBD1 (5 bases). The last part of the DNA fits TRBJ2-7 better; the J call may be wrong. CDR3 length: 14 amino acids. CDR1 is SGHTA, CDR2 FQGNSA, per germline. The CDR3 protein is CASSLEGRRGEQYF. CDR3 nucleotides: TGTGCCAGCAGCTTAGAGGGTAGAAGGGGCGAGCAGTACTTC.

The V call is TRBV7-9, the J call TRBJ2-5; 13 nucleotides align to TRBD2. V was pared by 5 bases and J by 5 bases, with 5 bases of the junction left unmatched. Germline assignment: CDR1 SEHNR and CDR2 FQNEAQ (reference sequence). The CDR3 is 15 residues long. The DNA of the CDR3 is TGTGCCAGCAGCCGGACTAGCGGGAGAGGTGAGACCCAGTACTTC. Its protein product is CASSRTSGRGETQYF.

The V call is TRBV5-1, the J call TRBJ2-5, with a weak D call TRBD2 (5 bases). This CDR3 region has 13 residues. Trimming pared 2 bases from V and 4 bases from J, leaving 9 bases between. Germline CDR1 reads SGHRS; CDR2 reads YFSETQ. CDR3 nucleotide sequence: TGCGCCAGCAGCTTAGAGGGCTCAGAGACCCAGTACTTC. Its protein product is CASSLEGSETQYF. Complete variable domain (other parts from reference TRBV5-1 and TRBJ2-5): KAGVTQTPRYLIKTRGQQVTLSCSPISGHRSVSWYQQTPGQGLQFLFEYFSETQRNKGNFPGRFSGRQFSNSRSEMNVSTLELGDSALYLCASSLEGSETQYFGPGTRLLVL.

CDR3 amino acids: CASSQGGTGGGYEQYF. The DNA of the CDR3 is TGCGCCAGCAGCCAAGGGGGGACAGGGGGCGGGTACGAGCAGTACTTC. This chain links TRBV4-1 with TRBJ2-7; 12 bases are a match to TRBD1. J lost 4 bases, V lost 1 base, and 5 bases had no gene match. This CDR3 is 16 amino acids long. CDR1 is MGHRA, CDR2 YSYEKL, per germline.

This chain uses TRBV4-1 with TRBJ2-1, with 8 bases identical to TRBD2. V trimming: 3 bases; J trimming: 7 bases; junction bases outside the gene matches: 5. Germline loops: CDR1 MGHRA, CDR2 YSYEKL. The CDR3 sequence is 14 residues long. Here the CDR3 DNA reads TGCGCCAGCAGCCAGGGACTAGAGGGGAATGAGCAGTTCTTC. It encodes CASSQGLEGNEQFF.

This chain uses TRBV15 with TRBJ2-7, with D possibly matching TRBD1 (5 bases). V lost 4 bases and J lost 3, with 13 bases in between. CDR1 is LNHNV, CDR2 YYDKDF, per germline (reference sequence). There are 14 residues in the CDR3. CDR3 loop: CATSTKQEIYEQYF. The CDR3, as DNA: TGTGCCACCAGCACTAAACAGGAAATCTACGAGCAGTACTTC.

The gene calls are TRBV7-2 and TRBJ2-5, with TRBD2 matching 7 bases. This CDR3 comprises 14 residues. From germline, CDR1 is SGHTA and CDR2 FQGNSA. The V and J ends lost 1 base and 7 bases, in that order; junction bases with no gene match: 6. CDR3: CASSLGGSGGTQYF. CDR3 nucleotide sequence: TGTGCCAGCAGCTTAGGCGGGTCGGGAGGGACCCAGTACTTC.